This T cell receptor (beta chain) is from a study of T cell responses to AZD1222 COVID-19 vaccine. CDR1 is MNHEY and CDR2 is SVGAGI in the germline V gene. V was trimmed by 2 bases and J by 4 bases, leaving 6 bases between them. The CDR3 has 13 residues. This clone was detected only once. Its specificity is unknown. The protocol was immunoSEQ multiplex PCR, while the TCRdb copy is restricted to in-frame clones and leaves out a portion. The repertoire includes 140,000 to 150,000 clones, roughly 90% of them detected once, and 4% sits in the top ten. The study, taken as a whole, reports: Unmutated variant regions are reportedly targeted by nearly half of spike-specific TCRs.

The specimen comprised peripheral blood, sampled 28 days after the second AZD1222 dose. The rearrangement links TRBV6-5 to TRBJ2-1, with unresolved D. This TCR was sampled from an adult who received the AZD1222 COVID-19 vaccine. The CDR3 bases are TGTGCCAGCAGTTACGGGGATTACAATGAGCAGTTCTTC. This gives the protein CASSYGDYNEQFF.